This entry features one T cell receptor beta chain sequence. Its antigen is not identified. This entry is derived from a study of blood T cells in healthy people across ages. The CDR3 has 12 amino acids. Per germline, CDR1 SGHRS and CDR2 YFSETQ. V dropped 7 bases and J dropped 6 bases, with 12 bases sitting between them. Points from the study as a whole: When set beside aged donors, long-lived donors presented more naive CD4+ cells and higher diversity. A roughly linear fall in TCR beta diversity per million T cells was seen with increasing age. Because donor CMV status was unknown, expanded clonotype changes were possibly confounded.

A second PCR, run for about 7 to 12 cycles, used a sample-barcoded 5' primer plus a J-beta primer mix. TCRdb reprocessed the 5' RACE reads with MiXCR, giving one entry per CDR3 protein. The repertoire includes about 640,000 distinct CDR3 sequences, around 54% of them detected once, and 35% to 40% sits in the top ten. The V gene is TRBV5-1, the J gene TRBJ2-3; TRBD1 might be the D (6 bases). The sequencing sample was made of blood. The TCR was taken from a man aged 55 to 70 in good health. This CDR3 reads CASGAGVDTQYF. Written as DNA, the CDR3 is TGCGCCAGCGGGGCAGGGGTGGATACGCAGTATTTT. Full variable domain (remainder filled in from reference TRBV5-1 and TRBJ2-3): KAGVTQTPRYLIKTRGQQVTLSCSPISGHRSVSWYQQTPGQGLQFLFEYFSETQRNKGNFPGRFSGRQFSNSRSEMNVSTLELGDSALYLCASGAGVDTQYFGPGTRLTVL.